The rows below give T cell receptor beta chains drawn from one sample of a study of blood T cell repertoires in COVID-19. The data were produced by immunoSEQ multiplex PCR, yet TCRdb's version contains in-frame clones alone and is incomplete. The table has about 220,000 clones, over 60% seen once; the top ten hold over 7%. The material sequenced was peripheral blood. These TCRs come from a woman in her 70s with acute or convalescent COVID-19. CDR3s include the opening cysteine and the closing phenylalanine or tryptophan. Fields, in order: CDR3 DNA, CDR3 protein, V gene, J gene, clone size, D gene, CDR3 length. A D gene is named only where the DNA matches it firmly. Size is omitted from some rows. Given values are once, few, many or a class for expanded clones.

TGTGCCACGCTTCAGGGGGCAGCTAATGAAAAACTGTTTTTT	CATLQGAANEKLFF	TRBV6-5	TRBJ1-4	NA	TRBD1	14
TGTGCCAGCAGCCCCGTAAGCGGGGAGGGAGATACGCAGTATTTT	CASSPVSGEGDTQYF	TRBV11-2	TRBJ2-3	few	TRBD2	15
TGTGCCAGCAGCTTATCACAGGGGGCTTCACCCCTCCACTTT	CASSLSQGASPLHF	TRBV11-2	TRBJ1-6	NA	TRBD1	14
TGTGCCAGCAGCATAGGGCGGGACACCATATATTTT	CASSIGRDTIYF	TRBV7-9	TRBJ1-3	few	NA	12
TGTGCCAGCAGCCCCAGGGGCTTTGGCACAGATACGCAGTATTTT	CASSPRGFGTDTQYF	TRBV2	TRBJ2-3	NA	NA	15
TGCGCCAGCAGCTTATGGCGGGGCACAGATACGCAGTATTTT	CASSLWRGTDTQYF	TRBV5-1	TRBJ2-3	NA	NA	14
TGTGCCAGCAGCTTGGAGTGGGCGGGACAGGGAGAGACCCAGTACTTC	CASSLEWAGQGETQYF	TRBV5-5	TRBJ2-5	NA	TRBD1	16
TGTGCCAGCAGTGTCAGGTCTGGGGCCAACGTCCTGACTTTC	CASSVRSGANVLTF	TRBV2	TRBJ2-6	NA	NA	14
TGTGCCAGCAGCTCGGGACAGGCTGGAAACACCATATATTTT	CASSSGQAGNTIYF	TRBV5-6	TRBJ1-3	NA	TRBD1	14
TGTGCCACCACGTTACTGGACAGCCCATATAACTATGGCTACACCTTC	CATTLLDSPYNYGYTF	TRBV24-1	TRBJ1-2	NA	NA	16
TGTGCCAGCAGTTCCCGGGGAGGGTTCTATGGCTACACCTTC	CASSSRGGFYGYTF	TRBV6-5	TRBJ1-2	NA	NA	14
TGTGCCAGCAGCTTTAGCGGGGCGAGCTCCTACAATGAGCAGTTCTTC	CASSFSGASSYNEQFF	TRBV11-2	TRBJ2-1	NA	TRBD2	16
TGTGCCATCAGTGATTCGACTAAATACAATGAGCAGTTCTTC	CAISDSTKYNEQFF	TRBV10-3	TRBJ2-1	NA	NA	14
TGTGCCAGCAGTGAAGCACAGGTCAATGAGCAGTTCTTC	CASSEAQVNEQFF	TRBV2	TRBJ2-1	NA	NA	13
TGTGTCAGAAGCTTGTCCCGGGCGAGCGGGGACAATGAGCAGTTCTTC	CVRSLSRASGDNEQFF	TRBV7-5	TRBJ2-1	NA	NA	16
TGTGCCAGCAGCTTAAATCCCTCTAGCGGGTACACAGATACGCAGTATTTT	CASSLNPSSGYTDTQYF	TRBV7-3	TRBJ2-3	NA	TRBD2	17
TGTGCCAGTAGGCCCAAGGCGGGGGCCTTATCAGATACGCAGTATTTT	CASRPKAGALSDTQYF	TRBV19	TRBJ2-3	NA	NA	16
TGCGCCAGCAGCTATTCCGGGACAGTGAACACCGGGGAGCTGTTTTTT	CASSYSGTVNTGELFF	TRBV5-1	TRBJ2-2	NA	TRBD1	16
TGCGCCAGCACCGATGGACAGCGCCGGAACACTGAAGCTTTCTTT	CASTDGQRRNTEAFF	TRBV10-2	TRBJ1-1	NA	NA	15
TGTGCCAGTCGTTTCGACAGGGGAGGACAGCCCCAGCATTTT	CASRFDRGGQPQHF	TRBV6-5	TRBJ1-5	few	TRBD1	14
TGTGCCAGCAGCTTCTCAAAGACAGGGGGAGAGACCCAGTACTTC	CASSFSKTGGETQYF	TRBV7-2	TRBJ2-5	NA	TRBD1	15
TGTGCCAGCAGTGAATGGCAAGGGGACACTGAAGCTTTCTTT	CASSEWQGDTEAFF	TRBV2	TRBJ1-1	NA	NA	14
TGTGCCAGCAGTGAACCCGGGGGAAGAGAGACCCAGTACTTC	CASSEPGGRETQYF	TRBV2	TRBJ2-5	NA	NA	14
TGTGCCAGCAGTTTGAACCGGGCCGGGGAGCTGTTTTTT	CASSLNRAGELFF	TRBV12-3/TRBV12-4	TRBJ2-2	NA	NA	13
TGCGCCAGCAGCCAAGAAGAGGGAATCGGGGAGCTGTTTTTT	CASSQEEGIGELFF	TRBV4-3	TRBJ2-2	NA	NA	14
TGTGCCAGCATCGAACTAGCGGGGGGGCTCAATGAGCAGTTCTTC	CASIELAGGLNEQFF	TRBV6-5	TRBJ2-1	once	TRBD2	15
TGTGCCAGCAGCCATAGCGGGGGGCAGGAGACCCAGTACTTC	CASSHSGGQETQYF	TRBV3-1/TRBV3-2	TRBJ2-5	NA	TRBD2	14
TGCGCCAGCAGCCACCGGGGAGATACGCAGTATTTT	CASSHRGDTQYF	TRBV4-3	TRBJ2-3	few	NA	12
TGTGCCAGCAGCCCCCCGACTAGCGGGGTGATCGGGGAGCTGTTTTTT	CASSPPTSGVIGELFF	TRBV3-1/TRBV3-2	TRBJ2-2	NA	TRBD2	16
TGTGCCAGCTCAGAGGACAGGTCCTACGAGCAGTACTTC	CASSEDRSYEQYF	TRBV18	TRBJ2-7	once	TRBD1	13
TGTGCCCACCCGGGACAGGGTAGAAACACCATATATTTT	CAHPGQGRNTIYF	TRBV30	TRBJ1-3	NA	TRBD1	13
TGTGCCAGCAGCCAAGAGGAGGGCACTGAAGCTTTCTTT	CASSQEEGTEAFF	TRBV3-1/TRBV3-2	TRBJ1-1	NA	NA	13
TGTGCCAGTAGTATAAAGACAGCGAATAACGCTGAAGCTTTCTTT	CASSIKTANNAEAFF	TRBV19	TRBJ1-1	few	NA	15
TGCGCCAGCAGCCCGGGGACAGGCCAGGGTGGGGCCAACGTCCTGACTTTC	CASSPGTGQGGANVLTF	TRBV5-1	TRBJ2-6	NA	TRBD1	17
TGTGCCAGCAGTTCATTGGACAGAACCTACGAGCAGTACTTC	CASSSLDRTYEQYF	TRBV2	TRBJ2-7	once	NA	14
TGTGCCTGTAGTCAGGGGGCCAAGCAGCCCCAGCATTTT	CACSQGAKQPQHF	TRBV30	TRBJ1-5	NA	TRBD1	13
TGTGCCAGCAGCGTGACAGGCAATGAAAAACTGTTTTTT	CASSVTGNEKLFF	TRBV5-6	TRBJ1-4	NA	NA	13
TGTGCCAGCTCAGACACTTCAGGGGTTAAGGGCTACACCTTC	CASSDTSGVKGYTF	TRBV18	TRBJ1-2	NA	NA	14
TGTGCCAGCAGTGAATCTTCGCGGCAGGGCTATGGCTACACCTTC	CASSESSRQGYGYTF	TRBV2	TRBJ1-2	NA	NA	15
TGTGCCATCAGTGCACACGAGCGGGAAAACATTCAGTACTTC	CAISAHERENIQYF	TRBV10-3	TRBJ2-4	once	NA	14
TGTGCCAGCATAAGGGGACTAGCGTATGATGAGCAGTTCTTC	CASIRGLAYDEQFF	TRBV6-5	TRBJ2-1	NA	TRBD2	14
TGTGCCAGCAGCGTAGCTTCAGATTCTAGCACAGATACGCAGTATTTT	CASSVASDSSTDTQYF	TRBV9	TRBJ2-3	few	NA	16
TGTGCCAGCAGCTGGGGACAGAACACTGAAGCTTTCTTT	CASSWGQNTEAFF	TRBV5-6	TRBJ1-1	NA	NA	13
TGTGCCAGCAGCACTACAGGGTCAGCTCAGCCCCAGCATTTT	CASSTTGSAQPQHF	TRBV7-9	TRBJ1-5	NA	NA	14
TGTGCCATCAGGGAAGCAGCGGGGGCGGAGACCCAGTACTTC	CAIREAAGAETQYF	TRBV10-3	TRBJ2-5	NA	TRBD2	14
TGTGCCAGCAGTTTATGGAGGGCGGGGGAAAAACTGTTTTTT	CASSLWRAGEKLFF	TRBV28	TRBJ1-4	NA	NA	14
TGTGCCAGCAGAATCGATACAGGGGGCGGGGAGACCCAGTACTTC	CASRIDTGGGETQYF	TRBV28	TRBJ2-5	few	TRBD1	15
TGTGCCAGCGTGGGGGGGGTAGCCAAAAACATTCAGTACTTC	CASVGGVAKNIQYF	TRBV6-5	TRBJ2-4	NA	TRBD2	14
TGTGCCAGTAGGACTAGCGGGGGACCAGATACGCAGTATTTT	CASRTSGGPDTQYF	TRBV19	TRBJ2-3	NA	TRBD2	14
TGTGCCACTACAGAAAGGGGGCTCCCGCTCACCTTC	CATTERGLPLTF	TRBV24-1	TRBJ1-2	NA	TRBD1	12
TGTGCCAGCAGCTTAGGACTAGCGGCCACCAATGAGCAGTTCTTC	CASSLGLAATNEQFF	TRBV5-8	TRBJ2-1	once	TRBD2	15
TGTGCCAGCAGCAACGGGATCCTAGAGACCCAGTACTTC	CASSNGILETQYF	TRBV7-9	TRBJ2-5	NA	NA	13
TGTGCCAGCACCCCCGCGGATACGCAGTATTTT	CASTPADTQYF	TRBV7-2	TRBJ2-3	NA	NA	11
TGTGCCAGCCGTCGGGACTACAATGAGCAGTTCTTC	CASRRDYNEQFF	TRBV7-8	TRBJ2-1	NA	NA	12
TGTGCCAGCAGCCTCAGGGACGAGCAGTACTTC	CASSLRDEQYF	TRBV6-5	TRBJ2-7	NA	NA	11
TGCGCCAGCAGCTTGGGGCTAAGGGGAAGGGAGACCCAGTACTTC	CASSLGLRGRETQYF	TRBV5-1	TRBJ2-5	NA	NA	15